One sample yielded the 12 T cell receptor beta chains listed below, sequenced in a study of blood T cells in healthy people across ages. A second about 7 to 12 cycle PCR used barcoded and J-beta primers. Via MiXCR, TCRdb re-called the 5' RACE reads, giving one row per CDR3 protein. The data show about 630,000 distinct CDR3 sequences, roughly 21% seen once. Sequences were obtained from blood. Every receptor here comes from a man in his 70s in good health.

Points on this clonotype: At one of its ends the junction is not consistent with the germline gene, which may arise from a read error. The chain recombines TRBV20-1 with TRBJ1-3; D call uncertain. Germline lookup yields CDR1 DFQATT and CDR2 SNEGSKA (reference sequence). The CDR3 has 14 residues. CDR3 sequence reads: CSASERISGNIIYF. CDR3 DNA: TGCAGTGCTAGTGAGAGGATCTCTGGAAACATCATATATTTT.

This clonotype was recorded many times. The chain uses TRBV12-3 or TRBV12-4 and TRBJ2-1; D not resolved. The CDR3 runs 14 residues. V was clipped by 3 bases and J by 5 bases, with 11 bases between them. The CDR3 DNA sequence: TGTGCCAGCAGTTTGTCGAGAAGAGACAATGAGCAGTTCTTC. Residues: CASSLSRRDNEQFF.

Remarks on this clonotype: Given the absence of the conserved phenylalanine or tryptophan at the CDR3 end, a read error is likely. This chain connects TRBV5-1 to TRBJ1-2; 7 positions agree with TRBD1. Trimming at V came to 4 bases and at J to 7 bases, leaving 7 bases not matched to a gene. Germline V gene lookup returns CDR1 SGHRS and CDR2 YFSETQ. CDR3 length equals 13 residues. DNA of the CDR3: TGCGCCAGCAGCAATCAGGGGGAGTCTGGCTACACCTTA. Translation: CASSNQGESGYTL.

This clonotype was counted between two and nine times. The V call is TRBV20-1, the J call TRBJ2-7; D may be TRBD1 or TRBD2 (5 bases each). The V gene lost 5 bases and the J gene lost 5 bases, with 10 bases spanning the gap. The CDR3 runs to 11 residues. From germline, CDR1 is DFQATT and CDR2 SNEGSKA (reference sequence). The chain's CDR3 is CSAGVGDEQYF. The CDR3 DNA sequence: TGCAGTGCTGGGGTGGGGGACGAGCAGTACTTC.

This clonotype was observed a few times. The J gene is TRBJ2-7, the V gene TRBV28, with unresolved D. The CDR3 has 13 amino acids. Germline V gene data show CDR1 as MDHEN and CDR2 as SYDVKM. The V end lost 8 bases, the J end lost 9 bases, and 20 bases lay between the germline ends. CDR3 in amino acids: CASQETGIRGQYF. The CDR3 DNA follows: TGTGCCAGCCAGGAGACGGGTATACGCGGGCAGTACTTC.

The gene calls are TRBV20-1 and TRBJ2-5; D not certain. Germline V CDR1 and CDR2: DFQATT, SNEGSKA (reference sequence). The CDR3 has 11 residues. V was trimmed by 4 bases and J by 5 bases, leaving 8 bases between them. CDR3 sequence: CSANLGETQYF. In nucleotides, the CDR3 is TGCAGTGCTAATCTGGGCGAGACCCAGTACTTC.

This clonotype appeared once. CDR3 sequence reads: CASSQEIRDSRETQYF. CDR3 nucleotide sequence: TGTGCCAGCAGCCAAGAAATCAGGGATAGTCGGGAGACCCAGTACTTC. The gene calls are TRBV3-1 and TRBJ2-5; possibly TRBD1 for D (5 bases). CDR1 LGHDT and CDR2 YNNKEL come from the germline V gene (reference sequence). The CDR3 extends over 16 amino acids. The V and J ends lost 0 bases and 5 bases respectively, with 16 bases between them.

This rearrangement joins TRBV9 to TRBJ2-1, with D perhaps TRBD1 (5 bases). V was trimmed by 0 bases and J by 6 bases, leaving 7 bases between them. The length of the CDR3 is 13 residues. The germline V gene encodes CDR1 SGDLS and CDR2 YYNGEE. CDR3 nucleotide sequence: TGTGCCAGCAGCGTAGGGGGCCTCAATGAGCAGTTCTTC. Protein sequence: CASSVGGLNEQFF.

This chain links TRBV20-1 with TRBJ2-1; 12 positions agree with TRBD2. The trim removed 3 bases at V and 12 bases at J, leaving 6 bases unmatched. Germline values: CDR1 DFQATT, CDR2 SNEGSKA (reference sequence). The CDR3 is 13 amino acids. The CDR3 protein is CSARTSGGWGQFF. The CDR3 nucleotides are TGCAGTGCTAGGACTAGCGGGGGATGGGGGCAGTTCTTC.

This clonotype has more than one count but fewer than ten. The chain has TRBV18 and TRBJ2-5, with D possibly being TRBD1 (6 bases). CDR3 size: 15 residues. The germline gives CDR1 KGHSH, CDR2 LQKENI. Trimming left V 6 bases short and J 5 bases short, with 19 bases between. The CDR3 sequence is CASSLVGAPRETQYF. The CDR3 DNA is TGTGCCAGCTCCCTCGTGGGGGCGCCGAGGGAGACCCAGTACTTC.

A remark on this clonotype: The junction does not match germline at one end; this may be a read error. The chain is built from TRBV20-1 and TRBJ2-5; 7 bases line up with TRBD1. The end of the DNA aligns better with TRBJ2-7, so the J call may be wrong. There are 14 residues in the CDR3. Germline lookup yields CDR1 DFQATT and CDR2 SNEGSKA (reference sequence). CDR3 sequence: CSSKVRDRAYEQYF. The CDR3, as DNA: TGTAGTTCGAAAGTACGGGACAGAGCCTACGAGCAGTACTTC.

The V call is TRBV3-1, the J call TRBJ1-5; unclear D gene. Germline-derived CDR1 and CDR2 are LGHDT and YNNKEL (reference sequence). The CDR3 runs to 14 residues. V lost 0 bases and J lost 3, with 6 bases in between. The CDR3 sequence is CASSQETVNQPQHF. CDR3 DNA: TGTGCCAGCAGCCAAGAAACGGTCAATCAGCCCCAGCATTTT.